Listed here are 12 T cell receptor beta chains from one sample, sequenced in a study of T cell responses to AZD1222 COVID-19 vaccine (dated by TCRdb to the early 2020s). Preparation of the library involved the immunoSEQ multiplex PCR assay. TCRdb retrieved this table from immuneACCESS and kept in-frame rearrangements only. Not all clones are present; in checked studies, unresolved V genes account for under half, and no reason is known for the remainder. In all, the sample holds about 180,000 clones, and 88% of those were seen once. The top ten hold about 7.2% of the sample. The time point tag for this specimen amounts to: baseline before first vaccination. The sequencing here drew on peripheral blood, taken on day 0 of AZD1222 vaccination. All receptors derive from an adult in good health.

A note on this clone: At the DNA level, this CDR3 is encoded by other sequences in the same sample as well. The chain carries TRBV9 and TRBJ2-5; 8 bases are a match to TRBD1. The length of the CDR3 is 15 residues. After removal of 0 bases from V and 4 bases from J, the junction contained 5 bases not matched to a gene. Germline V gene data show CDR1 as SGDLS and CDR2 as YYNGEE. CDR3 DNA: TGTGCCAGCAGCGTAGCCAGGGGGACAGGAGAGACCCAGTACTTC. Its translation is CASSVARGTGETQYF.

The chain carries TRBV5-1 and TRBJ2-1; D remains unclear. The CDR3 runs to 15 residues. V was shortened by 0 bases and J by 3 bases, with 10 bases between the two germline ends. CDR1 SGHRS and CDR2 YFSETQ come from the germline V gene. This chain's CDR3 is CASSLASGNYNEQFF. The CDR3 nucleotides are TGCGCCAGCAGCTTGGCCAGTGGGAACTACAATGAGCAGTTCTTC.

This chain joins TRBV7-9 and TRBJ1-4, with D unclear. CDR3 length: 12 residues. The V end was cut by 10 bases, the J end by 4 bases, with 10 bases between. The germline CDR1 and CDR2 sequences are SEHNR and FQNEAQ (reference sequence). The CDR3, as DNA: TGTGCCACCTCGACCGATAATGAAAAACTGTTTTTT. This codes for CATSTDNEKLFF.

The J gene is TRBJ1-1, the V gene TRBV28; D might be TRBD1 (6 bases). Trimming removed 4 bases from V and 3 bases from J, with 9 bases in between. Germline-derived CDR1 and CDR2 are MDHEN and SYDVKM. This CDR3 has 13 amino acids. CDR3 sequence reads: CASSYRVHTEAFF. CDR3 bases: TGTGCCAGCAGTTACAGGGTCCACACTGAAGCTTTCTTT.

The CDR3 region has the DNA TGTGCCAGCAGCCCCGATTGGGGGGGCAACTATGGCTACACCTTC. Translating it yields CASSPDWGGNYGYTF. This chain links TRBV5-4 with TRBJ1-2; D might be TRBD1 (6 bases). This CDR3 has 15 residues. The germline V gene encodes CDR1 SGHNT and CDR2 YYREEE (reference sequence). Trimming removed 4 bases at V and 2 bases at J, with 15 bases between. Full variable domain (remainder filled in from reference TRBV5-4 and TRBJ1-2): ETGVTQSPTHLIKTRGQQVTLRCSSQSGHNTVSWYQQALGQGPQFIFQYYREEENGRGNFPPRFSGLQFPNYSSELNVNALELDDSALYLCASSPDWGGNYGYTFGSGTRLTVV.

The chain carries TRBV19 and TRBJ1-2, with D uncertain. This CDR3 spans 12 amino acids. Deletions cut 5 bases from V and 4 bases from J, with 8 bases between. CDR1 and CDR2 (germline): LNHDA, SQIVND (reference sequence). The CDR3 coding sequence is TGTGCCAGTAGTTGGACGTCCTATGGCTACACCTTC. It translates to CASSWTSYGYTF.

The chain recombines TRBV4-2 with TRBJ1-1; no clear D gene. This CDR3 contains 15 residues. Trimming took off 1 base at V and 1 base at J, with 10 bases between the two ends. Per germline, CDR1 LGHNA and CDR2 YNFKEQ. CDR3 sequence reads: CASSQAWEGNTEAFF. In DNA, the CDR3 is TGTGCCAGCAGCCAAGCGTGGGAGGGGAACACTGAAGCTTTCTTT.

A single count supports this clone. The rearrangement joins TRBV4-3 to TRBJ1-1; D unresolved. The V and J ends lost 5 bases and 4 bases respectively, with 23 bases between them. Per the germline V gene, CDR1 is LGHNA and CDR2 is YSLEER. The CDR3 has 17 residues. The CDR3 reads CASSNQRGSFLTTEAFF. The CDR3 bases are TGCGCCAGCAGCAACCAGCGGGGAAGTTTTCTGACCACTGAAGCTTTCTTT.

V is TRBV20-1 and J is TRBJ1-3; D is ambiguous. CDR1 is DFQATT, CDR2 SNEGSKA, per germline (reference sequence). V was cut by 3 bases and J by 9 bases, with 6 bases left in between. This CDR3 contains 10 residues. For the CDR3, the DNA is TGCAGTGCTAGCTGGGGCACCATATATTTT. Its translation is CSASWGTIYF.

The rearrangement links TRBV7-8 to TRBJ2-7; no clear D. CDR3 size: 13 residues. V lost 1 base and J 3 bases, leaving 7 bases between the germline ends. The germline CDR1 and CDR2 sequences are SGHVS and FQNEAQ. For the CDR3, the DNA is TGTGCCAGCAGCTTAGGGCCAGGCTACGAGCAGTACTTC. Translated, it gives CASSLGPGYEQYF.

The CDR3 DNA reads as TGTGCCAGCAGCTTGGATAGCGGGGGGGCGCTCAACAATGAGCAGTTCTTC. Translating gives CASSLDSGGALNNEQFF. The chain carries TRBV5-4 and TRBJ2-1; TRBD2 matches at 11 bases. Germline values: CDR1 SGHNT, CDR2 YYREEE (reference sequence). This CDR3 region has 17 residues. Trimming cost V 0 bases and J 5 bases; bases outside gene matches: 7.

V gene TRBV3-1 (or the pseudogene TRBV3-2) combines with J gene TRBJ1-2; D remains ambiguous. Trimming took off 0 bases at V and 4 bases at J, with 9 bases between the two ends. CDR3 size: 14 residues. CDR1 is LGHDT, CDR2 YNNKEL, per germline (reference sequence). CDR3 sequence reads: CASSQEVSPYGYTF. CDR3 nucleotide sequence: TGTGCCAGCAGCCAAGAGGTCTCCCCCTATGGCTACACCTTC.